This T cell receptor (beta chain) comes out of a study of OX40 agonist ivuxolimab in advanced cancers. Study-level information: The patients' treatment was ivuxolimab, an agonistic anti-OX40 (CD134) antibody. Recorded diagnoses for dose-escalation patients were hepatocellular carcinoma, melanoma, renal cell or head and neck cancer.

The data were produced by immunoSEQ multiplex PCR, yet TCRdb's version contains in-frame clones alone and is incomplete. The sample yields 9,500 to 15,000 clones, roughly four fifths seen once. Blood samples were obtained at baseline, cycle 4 day 1, and cycle 7 day 1. V lost 0 bases, J lost 1 base, and 10 bases lay in between. CDR1 SGHRS and CDR2 YFSETQ come from the germline V gene. The CDR3 loop spans 15 amino acids. The chain joins TRBV5-1 to TRBJ1-1, with a tentative D call TRBD1 (5 bases). Sequences were derived from CD4+ or CD8+ T cells sorted from blood, sampled in a trial of the OX40 agonist ivuxolimab. This sequence was found in an adult with an advanced solid tumor such as melanoma, head and neck, liver or kidney cancer. CDR3 sequence reads: CASSLVGHRNTEAFF. CDR3 nucleotide sequence: TGCGCCAGCAGCTTGGTAGGACACAGGAACACTGAAGCTTTCTTT.